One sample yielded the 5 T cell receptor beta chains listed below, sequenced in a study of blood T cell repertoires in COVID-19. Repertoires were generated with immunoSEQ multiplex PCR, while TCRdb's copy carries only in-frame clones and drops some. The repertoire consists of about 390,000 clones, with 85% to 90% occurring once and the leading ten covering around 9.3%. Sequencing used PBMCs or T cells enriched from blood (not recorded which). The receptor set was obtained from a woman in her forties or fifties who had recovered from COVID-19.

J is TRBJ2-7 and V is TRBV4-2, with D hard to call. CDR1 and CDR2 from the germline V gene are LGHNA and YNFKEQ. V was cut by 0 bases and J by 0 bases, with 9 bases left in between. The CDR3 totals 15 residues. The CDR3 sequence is CASSQDEASSYEQYF. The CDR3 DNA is TGTGCCAGCAGCCAAGATGAGGCGAGCTCCTACGAGCAGTACTTC.

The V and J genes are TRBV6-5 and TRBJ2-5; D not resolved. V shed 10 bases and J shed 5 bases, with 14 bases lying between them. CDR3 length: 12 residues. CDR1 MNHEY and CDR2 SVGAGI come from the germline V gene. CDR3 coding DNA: TGTGCCATCCCGCCCGACATGGAGACCCAGTACTTC. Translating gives CAIPPDMETQYF.

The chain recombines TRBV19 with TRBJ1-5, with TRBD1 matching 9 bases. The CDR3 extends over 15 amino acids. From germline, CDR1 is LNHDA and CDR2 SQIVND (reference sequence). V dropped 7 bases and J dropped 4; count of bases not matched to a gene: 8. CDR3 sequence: CASKDRGGLNQPQHF. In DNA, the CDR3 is TGTGCCAGTAAAGACAGGGGGGGCCTTAATCAGCCCCAGCATTTT.

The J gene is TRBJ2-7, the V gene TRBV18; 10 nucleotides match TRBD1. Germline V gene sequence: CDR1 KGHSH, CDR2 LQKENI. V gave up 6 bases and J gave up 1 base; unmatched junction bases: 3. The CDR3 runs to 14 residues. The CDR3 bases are TGTGCCAGCTCCGGGACAGGGGTTTCCTACGAGCAGTACTTC. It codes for CASSGTGVSYEQYF. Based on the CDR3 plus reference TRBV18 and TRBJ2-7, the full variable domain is NAGVMQNPRHLVRRRGQEARLRCSPMKGHSHVYWYRQLPEEGLKFMVYLQKENIIDESGMPKERFSAEFPKEGPSILRIQQVVRGDSAAYFCASSGTGVSYEQYFGPGTRLTVT.

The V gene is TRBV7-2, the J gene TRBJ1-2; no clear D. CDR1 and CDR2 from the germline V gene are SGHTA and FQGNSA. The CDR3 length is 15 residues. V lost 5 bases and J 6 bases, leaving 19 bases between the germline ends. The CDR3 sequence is CASSTHLTQSHGYTF. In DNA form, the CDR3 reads TGTGCCAGCAGCACGCACTTGACACAGTCTCATGGCTACACCTTC.